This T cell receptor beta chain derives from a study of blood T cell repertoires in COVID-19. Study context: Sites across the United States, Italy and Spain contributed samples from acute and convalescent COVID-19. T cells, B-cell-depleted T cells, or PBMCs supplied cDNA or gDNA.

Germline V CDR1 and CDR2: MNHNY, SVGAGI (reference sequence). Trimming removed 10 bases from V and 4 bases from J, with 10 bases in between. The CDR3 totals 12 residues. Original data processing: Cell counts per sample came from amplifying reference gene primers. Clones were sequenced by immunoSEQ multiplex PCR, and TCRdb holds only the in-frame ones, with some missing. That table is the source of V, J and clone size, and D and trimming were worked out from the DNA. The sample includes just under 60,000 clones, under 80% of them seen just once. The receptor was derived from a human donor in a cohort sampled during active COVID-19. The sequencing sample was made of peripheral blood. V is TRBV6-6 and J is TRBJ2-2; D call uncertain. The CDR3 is CAILRSTGELFF. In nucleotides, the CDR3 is TGTGCCATTCTCAGAAGCACCGGGGAGCTGTTTTTT.